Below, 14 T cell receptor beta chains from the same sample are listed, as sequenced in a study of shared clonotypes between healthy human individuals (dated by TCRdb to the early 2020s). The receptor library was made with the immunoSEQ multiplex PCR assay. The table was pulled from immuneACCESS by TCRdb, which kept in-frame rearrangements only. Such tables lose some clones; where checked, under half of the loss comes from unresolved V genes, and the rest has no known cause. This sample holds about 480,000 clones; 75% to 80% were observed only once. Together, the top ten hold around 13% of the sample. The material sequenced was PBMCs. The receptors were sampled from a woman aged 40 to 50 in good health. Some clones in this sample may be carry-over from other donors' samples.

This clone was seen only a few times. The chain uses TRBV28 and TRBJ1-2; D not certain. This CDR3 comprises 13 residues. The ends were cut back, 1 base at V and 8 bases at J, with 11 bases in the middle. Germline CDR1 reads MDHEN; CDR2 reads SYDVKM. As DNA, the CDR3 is TGTGCCAGCAGTTTATTGGCAGGAGGGGGCTACACCTTC. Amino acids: CASSLLAGGGYTF.

CDR3 residues: CASSKLSTGGHQPQHF. The CDR3 DNA sequence: TGTGCCAGTAGTAAACTCTCAACAGGGGGCCATCAGCCCCAGCATTTT. The J gene is TRBJ1-5, the V gene TRBV19, with 9 bases aligning to TRBD1. CDR1 and CDR2 (germline): LNHDA, SQIVND (reference sequence). The length of the CDR3 is 16 residues. V lost 4 bases, J lost 5 bases, and 9 bases stayed unmatched.

CDR3 protein: CASSREPGTYEQYF. For the CDR3, the DNA is TGTGCCAGCAGCCGGGAACCTGGGACCTACGAGCAGTACTTC. The chain carries TRBV5-4 and TRBJ2-7, with D perhaps matching TRBD2 (5 bases). The CDR3 has 14 amino acids. Germline CDR1 SGHNT, CDR2 YYREEE (reference sequence). V lost 4 bases, J lost 2 bases, and 13 bases lay in between.

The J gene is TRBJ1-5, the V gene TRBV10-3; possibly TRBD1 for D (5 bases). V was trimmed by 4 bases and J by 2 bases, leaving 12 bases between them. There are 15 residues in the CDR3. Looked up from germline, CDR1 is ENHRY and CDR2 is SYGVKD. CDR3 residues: CAISVQGGGNQPQHF. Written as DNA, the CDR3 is TGTGCCATCAGTGTCCAGGGAGGTGGCAATCAGCCCCAGCATTTT.

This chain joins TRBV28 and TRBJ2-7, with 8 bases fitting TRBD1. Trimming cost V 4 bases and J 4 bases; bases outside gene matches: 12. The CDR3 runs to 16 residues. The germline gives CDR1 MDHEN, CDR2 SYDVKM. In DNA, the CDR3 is TGTGCCAGCAGTTGGCCCCGGACAGGGAGAGGGTACGAGCAGTACTTC. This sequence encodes CASSWPRTGRGYEQYF.

The CDR3 region is CATSRAQSSYNEQFF. CDR3 DNA sequence: TGTGCCACCAGCAGAGCACAGAGCTCCTACAATGAGCAGTTCTTC. The rearrangement uses TRBV15 and TRBJ2-1; no definite D call. The V end was cut by 1 base, the J end by 0 bases, with 7 bases between. The CDR3 extends over 15 amino acids. Germline V gene lookup returns CDR1 LNHNV and CDR2 YYDKDF (reference sequence). Full variable domain (remainder filled in from reference TRBV15 and TRBJ2-1): DAMVIQNPRYQVTQFGKPVTLSCSQTLNHNVMYWYQQKSSQAPKLLFHYYDKDFNNEADTPDNFQSRRPNTSFCFLDIRSPGLGDTAMYLCATSRAQSSYNEQFFGPGTRLTVL.

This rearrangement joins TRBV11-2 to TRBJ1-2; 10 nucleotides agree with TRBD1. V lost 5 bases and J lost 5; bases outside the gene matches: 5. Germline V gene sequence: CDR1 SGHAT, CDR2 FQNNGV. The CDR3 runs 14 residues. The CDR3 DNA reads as TGTGCCAGCAGCCCGACAGGGGGCGGTTATGGCTACACCTTC. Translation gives CASSPTGGGYGYTF.

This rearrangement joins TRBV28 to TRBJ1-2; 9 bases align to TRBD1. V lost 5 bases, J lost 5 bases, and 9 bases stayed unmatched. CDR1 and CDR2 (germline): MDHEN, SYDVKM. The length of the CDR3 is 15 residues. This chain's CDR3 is CASSLTGGAPYGYTF. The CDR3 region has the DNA TGTGCCAGCAGTCTCACAGGGGGCGCCCCGTATGGCTACACCTTC.

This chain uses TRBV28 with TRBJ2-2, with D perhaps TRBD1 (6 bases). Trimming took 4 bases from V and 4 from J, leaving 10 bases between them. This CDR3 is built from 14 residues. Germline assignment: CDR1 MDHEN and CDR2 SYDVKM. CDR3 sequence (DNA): TGTGCCAGCAGTTCTGGACAGCTCACCGGGGAGCTGTTTTTT. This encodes CASSSGQLTGELFF.

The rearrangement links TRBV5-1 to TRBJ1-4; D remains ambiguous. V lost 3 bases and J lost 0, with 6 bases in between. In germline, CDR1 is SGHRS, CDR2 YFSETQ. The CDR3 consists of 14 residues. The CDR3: CASSSQPTNEKLFF. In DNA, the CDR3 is TGCGCCAGCAGCTCACAGCCAACTAATGAAAAACTGTTTTTT.

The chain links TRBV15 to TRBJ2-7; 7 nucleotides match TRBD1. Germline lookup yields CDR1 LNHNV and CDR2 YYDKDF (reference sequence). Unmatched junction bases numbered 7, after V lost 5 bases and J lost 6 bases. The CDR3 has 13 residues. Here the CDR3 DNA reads TGTGCCACCAGCCCGACAGGGTCTATCGAGCAGTACTTC. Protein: CATSPTGSIEQYF.

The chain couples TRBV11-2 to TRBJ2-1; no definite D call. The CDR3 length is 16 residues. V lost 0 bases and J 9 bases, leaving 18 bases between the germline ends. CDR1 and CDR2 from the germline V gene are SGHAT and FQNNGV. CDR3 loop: CASSLDSLGRRVEQFF. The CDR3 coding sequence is TGTGCCAGCAGCTTAGATTCCCTAGGTCGAAGGGTTGAGCAGTTCTTC.

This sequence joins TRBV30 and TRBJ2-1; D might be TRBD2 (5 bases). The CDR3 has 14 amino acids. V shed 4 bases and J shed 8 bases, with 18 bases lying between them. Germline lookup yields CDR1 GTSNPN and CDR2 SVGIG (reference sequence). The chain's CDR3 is CAWTHPTRGYEQFF. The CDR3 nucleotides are TGTGCCTGGACTCACCCGACTCGAGGGTATGAGCAGTTCTTC.

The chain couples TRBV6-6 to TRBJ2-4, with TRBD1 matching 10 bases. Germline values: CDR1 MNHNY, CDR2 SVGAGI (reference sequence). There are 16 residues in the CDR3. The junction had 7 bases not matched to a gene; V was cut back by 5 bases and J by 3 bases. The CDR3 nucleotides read TGTGCCAGCAGTAGGCGACAGGGGGCAGGCAAAAACATTCAGTACTTC. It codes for CASSRRQGAGKNIQYF.